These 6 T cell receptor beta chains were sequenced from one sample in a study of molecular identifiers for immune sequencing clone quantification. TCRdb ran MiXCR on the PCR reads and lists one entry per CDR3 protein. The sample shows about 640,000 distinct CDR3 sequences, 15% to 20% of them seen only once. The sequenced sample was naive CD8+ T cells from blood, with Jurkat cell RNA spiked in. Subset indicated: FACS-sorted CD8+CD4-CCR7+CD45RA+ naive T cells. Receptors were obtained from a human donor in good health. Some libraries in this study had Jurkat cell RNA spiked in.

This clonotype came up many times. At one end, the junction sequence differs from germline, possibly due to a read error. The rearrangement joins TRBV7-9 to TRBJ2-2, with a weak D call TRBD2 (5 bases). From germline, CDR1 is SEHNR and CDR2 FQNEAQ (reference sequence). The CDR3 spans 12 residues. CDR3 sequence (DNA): TGTGCCAGCACCTTACTAGCCGGGGAGCTGTTTTTT. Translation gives CASTLLAGELFF.

CDR3 sequence (DNA): TGTGCCAGCAGCCAAGCAGTCAATCAGGGGGCCTACGAGCAGTACTTC. It specifies CASSQAVNQGAYEQYF. The rearrangement links TRBV4-2 to TRBJ2-7, with TRBD1 matching 7 bases. The length of the CDR3 is 16 residues. V gave up 1 base and J gave up 2 bases; unmatched junction bases: 8. The germline gives CDR1 LGHNA, CDR2 YNFKEQ.

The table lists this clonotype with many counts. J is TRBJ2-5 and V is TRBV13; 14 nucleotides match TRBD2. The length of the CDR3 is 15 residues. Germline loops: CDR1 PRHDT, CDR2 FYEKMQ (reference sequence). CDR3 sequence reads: CAVGGGLAGEETQYF. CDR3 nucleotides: TGTGCAGTAGGCGGGGGACTAGCGGGAGAAGAGACCCAGTACTTC. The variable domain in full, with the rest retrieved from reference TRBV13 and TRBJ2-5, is AAGVIQSPRHLIKEKRETATLKCYPIPRHDTVYWYQQGPGQDPQFLISFYEKMQSDKGSIPDRFSAQQFSDYHSELNMSSLELGDSALYFCAVGGGLAGEETQYFGPGTRLLVL.

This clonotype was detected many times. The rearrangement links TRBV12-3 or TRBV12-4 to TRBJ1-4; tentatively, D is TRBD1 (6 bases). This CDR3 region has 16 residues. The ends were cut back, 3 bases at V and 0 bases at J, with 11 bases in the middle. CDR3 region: CASSLQGRPTNEKLFF. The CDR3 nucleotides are TGTGCCAGCAGTTTGCAGGGGCGACCAACTAATGAAAAACTGTTTTTT.

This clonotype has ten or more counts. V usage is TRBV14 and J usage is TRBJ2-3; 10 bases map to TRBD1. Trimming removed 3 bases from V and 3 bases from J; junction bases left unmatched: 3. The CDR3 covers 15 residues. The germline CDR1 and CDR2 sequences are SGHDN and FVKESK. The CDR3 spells CASSHWDRGTDTQYF. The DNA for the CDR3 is TGTGCCAGCAGCCATTGGGACAGGGGTACAGATACGCAGTATTTT.

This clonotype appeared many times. CDR3 bases: TGTGCCACCAGCAGGGGGACAGGGTTTAATCAGCCCCAGCATTTT. It yields the protein CATSRGTGFNQPQHF. The gene calls are TRBV15 and TRBJ1-5, with 9 bases aligning to TRBD1. J was trimmed by 4 bases and V by 3 bases; bases with no gene match: 4. This CDR3 has 15 amino acids. Germline V lookup: CDR1 LNHNV, CDR2 YYDKDF (reference sequence).